This TCR beta chain was retrieved from a study of blood T cell repertoires in COVID-19. Assay used: immunoSEQ multiplex PCR; TCRdb lists only in-frame clones, some missing. The data show tens of thousands of clones, more than 70% seen once. This CDR3 spans 16 amino acids. The V and J ends lost 5 bases and 7 bases, in that order; junction bases with no gene match: 9. Germline V gene data show CDR1 as SGHTA and CDR2 as FQGNSA. This receptor was identified in a human donor in a cohort sampled during active COVID-19. Sequencing was done on a sample of peripheral blood. The J gene is TRBJ1-5, the V gene TRBV7-2, with 12 bases fitting TRBD1. The CDR3 here is CASSKSGTGGYQPQHF. The DNA for the CDR3 is TGTGCCAGCAGCAAATCCGGGACAGGGGGCTACCAGCCCCAGCATTTT.